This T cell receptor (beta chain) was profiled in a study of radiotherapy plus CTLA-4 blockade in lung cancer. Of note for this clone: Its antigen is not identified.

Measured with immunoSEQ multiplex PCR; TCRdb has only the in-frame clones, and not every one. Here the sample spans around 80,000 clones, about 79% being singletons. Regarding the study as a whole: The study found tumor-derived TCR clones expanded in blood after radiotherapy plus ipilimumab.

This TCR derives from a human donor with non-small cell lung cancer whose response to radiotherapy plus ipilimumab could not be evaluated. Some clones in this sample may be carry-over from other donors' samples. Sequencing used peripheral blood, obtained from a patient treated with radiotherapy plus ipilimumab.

CDR3 region: CASSPRTSGLGEQYF. CDR3 bases: TGTGCCAGCAGTCCGCGGACTAGCGGACTAGGCGAGCAGTACTTC. The rearrangement joins TRBV6-1 to TRBJ2-7; 10 bases align to TRBD2. Unmatched junction bases numbered 10, after V lost 5 bases and J lost 6 bases. CDR1 MNHNS and CDR2 SASEGT come from the germline V gene. The CDR3 runs to 15 residues.